A selection of T cell receptor beta chains follows, all from one sample in a study of T-cell memory formation after mild COVID-19. TCRdb recomputed calls from the 5' RACE reads with MiXCR, one row per CDR3 protein. The table records fewer than 400,000 distinct CDR3 sequences, roughly 15% of them present only once. Sequences were obtained from PBMCs or a T cell subset sorted from them (not recorded which). Every receptor here comes from a man in his late teens or twenties who had mild COVID-19 (a few samples of this study predate the infection). Cell type and time point are not known. CDR3s include the opening cysteine and the closing phenylalanine or tryptophan. The order of the fields is D gene, CDR3 length, V gene, clone size, J gene, CDR3 protein, CDR3 DNA. D genes are given only for firm matches. Only some rows state a clone size, as once, few, many or a class for expanded clones.

.,15,TRBV7-3,few,TRBJ2-5,CASSLGAVDQETQYF,TGTGCCAGCAGCTTAGGTGCAGTTGACCAAGAGACCCAGTACTTC
.,14,TRBV7-2,.,TRBJ1-4,CASSPEQGSEKLYF,TGTGCCAGCAGCCCCGAGCAGGGGAGTGAAAAACTGTATTTT
.,15,TRBV5-1,few,TRBJ1-1,CASRDSTTANTEAFF,TGCGCCAGCCGGGATAGCACGACGGCGAACACTGAAGCTTTCTTT
.,11,TRBV2,many,TRBJ2-5,CASSAQETQYF,TGTGCCAGCAGTGCCCAAGAGACCCAGTACTTC
TRBD1,15,TRBV5-1,.,TRBJ2-2,CASSDRGPNTGELFF,TGCGCCAGCAGCGACAGGGGGCCGAACACCGGGGAGCTGTTTTTT
.,13,TRBV3-1,.,TRBJ2-7,CASSREGAGEQYF,TGTGCCAGCAGCCGGGAGGGGGCGGGGGAGCAGTACTTC
.,13,TRBV24-1,few,TRBJ2-5,CATSVSPRGTQYF,TGTGCCACCAGTGTCTCCCCGCGAGGGACCCAGTACTTC
TRBD1,13,TRBV12-3/TRBV12-4,.,TRBJ2-4,CASSLGGTGLQYF,TGTGCCAGCAGTTTAGGCGGGACAGGCCTTCAGTACTTC
.,15,TRBV2,.,TRBJ2-3,CASSPKGGSTDTQYF,TGTGCCAGCAGTCCCAAAGGGGGGAGCACAGATACGCAGTATTTT
.,13,TRBV20-1,once,TRBJ1-2,CSARAGGSYGYTF,TGCAGTGCTAGAGCGGGGGGGAGCTATGGCTACACCTTC
TRBD2,13,TRBV5-1,.,TRBJ2-5,CASRRTSVETQYF,TGCGCCAGCAGACGGACTAGCGTGGAGACCCAGTACTTC
TRBD1,14,TRBV2,.,TRBJ1-5,CASSEPGQDQPQHF,TGTGCCAGCAGTGAACCGGGACAGGACCAGCCCCAGCATTTT
TRBD2,17,TRBV7-6,few,TRBJ2-3,CASSLPGTRVHTDTQYF,TGTGCCAGCAGCTTACCCGGGACTAGGGTTCACACAGATACGCAGTATTTT
.,15,TRBV5-5,few,TRBJ2-2,CASSFRSSGTGELFF,TGTGCCAGCAGCTTTAGGTCGAGCGGGACCGGGGAGCTGTTTTTT
.,11,TRBV4-2,few,TRBJ2-5,CASSPGEDQYF,TGTGCCAGCAGCCCCGGTGAGGACCAGTACTTC
.,12,TRBV29-1,many,TRBJ2-7,CSVGAGFYEQYF,TGCAGCGTTGGGGCAGGGTTCTACGAGCAGTACTTC
.,14,TRBV5-1,.,TRBJ1-1,CASSYDIANTEAFF,TGCGCCAGCAGCTACGACATAGCGAACACTGAAGCTTTCTTT
TRBD1,15,TRBV9,few,TRBJ2-7,CASSITGQDNYEQYF,TGTGCCAGCAGCATAACGGGACAGGACAACTACGAGCAGTACTTC
.,12,TRBV20-1,few,TRBJ1-2,CSGRSDGPGYTF,TGCAGTGGCCGATCGGACGGCCCAGGCTACACCTTC
TRBD1,15,TRBV24-1,few,TRBJ2-1,CATSDFYRGDGEQFF,TGTGCCACCAGTGATTTCTACAGGGGGGACGGTGAGCAGTTCTTC